A single sample is the source of the 30 T cell receptor beta chains below, sequenced in a study of OX40 agonist ivuxolimab in advanced cancers. Assay used: immunoSEQ multiplex PCR; TCRdb lists only in-frame clones, some missing. The sample comprises 60,000 to 70,000 clones, about 87% of which are singletons, and approximately 1.8% rests with the top ten. Specimen: CD4+ or CD8+ T cells sorted from blood, collected in a trial of the OX40 agonist ivuxolimab. These receptors all stem from an adult with an advanced solid tumor such as melanoma, head and neck, liver or kidney cancer.

This clone was detected a few times. V usage is TRBV5-1 and J usage is TRBJ2-2; 8 bases agree with TRBD1. Germline CDR1 is SGHRS and CDR2 is YFSETQ. The trim removed 0 bases at V and 5 bases at J, leaving 3 bases unmatched. This CDR3 has 15 amino acids. The chain's CDR3 is CASSLEQGGTGELFF. The DNA of the CDR3 is TGCGCCAGCAGCTTGGAACAGGGGGGAACCGGGGAGCTGTTTTTT.

The V gene is TRBV10-3, the J gene TRBJ1-5; maybe TRBD1 (5 bases). The V end was cut by 0 bases, the J end by 6 bases, with 15 bases between. CDR3 length: 16 residues. The germline gives CDR1 ENHRY, CDR2 SYGVKD. The CDR3 reads CAISESSGQGGQPQHF. The CDR3 DNA reads TGTGCCATCAGTGAGTCTTCTGGGCAGGGAGGTCAGCCCCAGCATTTT.

The table lists this clone with a count of one. This CDR3 is CASSELIDQPQHF. CDR3 coding DNA: TGTGCCAGCAGTGAGTTAATAGATCAGCCCCAGCATTTT. The V gene is TRBV6-1, the J gene TRBJ1-5; D is unresolved. The V end was cut by 3 bases, the J end by 5 bases, with 8 bases between. This CDR3 is built from 13 residues. Germline values: CDR1 MNHNS, CDR2 SASEGT.

The chain joins TRBV28 to TRBJ2-5; 7 nucleotides align to TRBD1. The V segment lost 3 bases and the J segment 2 bases; nucleotides outside the gene matches: 9. Germline V gene sequence: CDR1 MDHEN, CDR2 SYDVKM. The CDR3 has 16 amino acids. The CDR3 protein is CASSFLGQRTQETQYF. DNA of the CDR3: TGTGCCAGCAGTTTTTTGGGACAGAGGACTCAAGAGACCCAGTACTTC.

The V and J genes are TRBV7-3 and TRBJ2-7; the D gene is possibly TRBD2 (5 bases). This CDR3 comprises 13 residues. CDR1 is SGHTA and CDR2 is FQGTGA in the germline V gene. Trimming removed 2 bases from V and 12 bases from J, with 17 bases in between. The CDR3 loop reads CASSLEPPAAPYF. CDR3 in DNA: TGTGCCAGCAGCTTAGAGCCCCCAGCGGCCCCGTACTTC.

CDR3 residues: CAGGTYNEQFF. The CDR3 DNA sequence: TGTGCCGGCGGCACCTACAATGAGCAGTTCTTC. V and J are TRBV6-1 and TRBJ2-1; D unclear. The CDR3 extends over 11 amino acids. The V gene lost 11 bases and the J gene lost 2 bases, with 7 bases spanning the gap. Germline values: CDR1 MNHNS, CDR2 SASEGT.

The chain is built from TRBV6-1 and TRBJ2-7; 9 bases align to TRBD2. CDR1 and CDR2 (germline): MNHNS, SASEGT. The V gene end was trimmed by 8 bases and the J gene end by 2 bases; junction bases not matched to a gene: 7. This CDR3 has 14 residues. DNA of the CDR3: TGTGCCAGCCACGAACTAGCGGGTACCTACGAGCAGTACTTC. This codes for CASHELAGTYEQYF.

The chain has TRBV19 and TRBJ2-7; D is perhaps TRBD2 (6 bases). Trimming left V 5 bases short and J 2 bases short, with 16 bases between. The CDR3 has 15 amino acids. The V gene's germline CDR1 is LNHDA and CDR2 SQIVND (reference sequence). This CDR3 is CASSSSSAGTYEQYF. The CDR3 bases are TGTGCCAGTAGTTCCTCGTCGGCGGGAACCTACGAGCAGTACTTC.

J is TRBJ1-1 and V is TRBV19, with 8 bases fitting TRBD1. The CDR3 loop spans 13 amino acids. Germline V gene sequence: CDR1 LNHDA, CDR2 SQIVND (reference sequence). V shed 4 bases, J shed 8 bases, and the junction held 6 bases outside the gene matches. The CDR3 sequence: CASSTGTGSEAFF. CDR3 DNA: TGTGCCAGTAGTACTGGGACAGGATCAGAAGCTTTCTTT.

CDR3 residues: CASSQLPGRTLHF. As DNA, the CDR3 is TGTGCCAGCAGTCAACTCCCGGGTAGGACCCTCCACTTT. This sequence joins TRBV28 and TRBJ1-6; D gene ambiguous. The germline gives CDR1 MDHEN, CDR2 SYDVKM. CDR3 length: 13 residues. The V gene lost 5 bases and the J gene lost 14 bases, with 16 bases spanning the gap.

This chain uses TRBV7-2 with TRBJ2-7, with D hard to call. The ends were cut back, 2 bases at V and 2 bases at J, with 10 bases in the middle. The CDR3 is 14 residues long. Germline V CDR1 and CDR2: SGHTA, FQGNSA. CDR3 coding DNA: TGTGCCAGCAGCTTAAACTTCATTGCCTACGAGCAGTACTTC. This translates into CASSLNFIAYEQYF.

This chain joins TRBV19 and TRBJ1-2; D possibly corresponds to TRBD1 (6 bases). V was pared by 0 bases and J by 8 bases, with 16 bases between. Germline assignment: CDR1 LNHDA and CDR2 SQIVND (reference sequence). This CDR3 spans 15 amino acids. This CDR3 reads CASSIDHTGSSGYTF. In nucleotides, the CDR3 is TGTGCCAGTAGTATAGATCACACAGGGTCCTCCGGCTACACCTTC.

Concerning this clone itself: One end of the junction varies from germline; a read error may be responsible. The CDR3 nucleotides are TGTGCCAGCAGCGTAGATAATTCACCCCTCCACTTT. Translated, it gives CASSVDNSPLHF. The chain combines TRBV11-3 with TRBJ1-6; D is unresolved. The CDR3 is 12 amino acids. Germline V gene lookup returns CDR1 SGHNT and CDR2 YENEEA.

This clone showed up just once. The chain combines TRBV10-1 with TRBJ1-1; D uncertain. V was trimmed by 3 bases and J by 10 bases, leaving 12 bases between them. Germline V gene lookup returns CDR1 WNHNN and CDR2 SYGVQD (reference sequence). The CDR3 is 12 residues long. The CDR3 coding sequence is TGCGCCAGCAGTGATGTATACGTCCCAGCTTTCTTT. It codes for CASSDVYVPAFF.

CDR3 bases: TGTGCCAGCAGTTACTCCGGCGGGGGCCACCGCAATGAGCAGTTCTTC. This encodes CASSYSGGGHRNEQFF. The J gene is TRBJ2-1, the V gene TRBV6-6, with D possibly being TRBD2 (7 bases). Germline CDR1 MNHNY, CDR2 SVGAGI (reference sequence). V was clipped by 0 bases and J by 6 bases, with 15 bases between them. The CDR3 has 16 amino acids.

The rearrangement links TRBV28 to TRBJ1-3; TRBD1 matches 9 bases. CDR1 and CDR2 (germline): MDHEN, SYDVKM. The CDR3 covers 15 residues. The J segment lost 2 bases and the V segment lost 6 bases, leaving 5 bases of the junction unmatched. CDR3 DNA: TGTGCCAGCAGCGTCGGGACAGGGACTGGAAACACCATATATTTT. This encodes CASSVGTGTGNTIYF.

The rearrangement joins TRBV6-5 to TRBJ1-1, with D possibly matching TRBD1 (5 bases). Trimming took off 7 bases at V and 8 bases at J, with 17 bases between the two ends. The CDR3 length is 13 residues. Germline V gene lookup returns CDR1 MNHEY and CDR2 SVGAGI. Written as DNA, the CDR3 is TGTGCCAGCATCCCCCCGTCGGGGACCGAAGCTTTCTTT. Translated, it gives CASIPPSGTEAFF.

The rearrangement joins TRBV14 to TRBJ2-5; 13 bases are shared with TRBD2. This CDR3 is built from 21 residues. V lost 0 bases, J lost 5 bases, and 18 bases stayed unmatched. The germline gives CDR1 SGHDN, CDR2 FVKESK. CDR3 sequence: CASSQDRYTGTSGTHTETQYF. CDR3 sequence (DNA): TGTGCCAGCAGCCAAGACCGATATACCGGGACTAGCGGGACCCATACGGAGACCCAGTACTTC.

The J gene is TRBJ2-7, the V gene TRBV28; D might be TRBD1 (6 bases). Deletions cut 8 bases from V and 0 bases from J, with 17 bases between. This CDR3 has 15 amino acids. Germline CDR1 is MDHEN and CDR2 is SYDVKM. CDR3: CASCRGGQSSYEQYF. The CDR3, as DNA: TGTGCCAGCTGTCGTGGCGGACAGAGCTCCTACGAGCAGTACTTC.

The chain uses TRBV7-3 and TRBJ2-1, with D perhaps matching TRBD2 (5 bases). This CDR3 spans 16 amino acids. Germline V gene lookup returns CDR1 SGHTA and CDR2 FQGTGA. V gave up 5 bases and J gave up 3 bases, with 17 bases separating them. The CDR3, as DNA: TGTGCCAGCAGCCGGCGAAACACGGGGAGCTACAATGAGCAGTTCTTC. As protein: CASSRRNTGSYNEQFF.

The chain uses TRBV5-1 and TRBJ2-1; the D is unclear. Germline CDR1 is SGHRS and CDR2 is YFSETQ. This CDR3 has 15 residues. V gave up 4 bases and J gave up 6 bases, with 17 bases separating them. The chain's CDR3 is CASSLPSPAINEQFF. CDR3 sequence (DNA): TGCGCCAGCAGCCTACCCTCCCCGGCAATCAATGAGCAGTTCTTC.

This chain joins TRBV10-1 and TRBJ2-5, with D possibly TRBD2 on 5 matching bases. Per the germline V gene, CDR1 is WNHNN and CDR2 is SYGVQD (reference sequence). The V end lost 2 bases, the J end lost 3 bases, and 13 bases lay between the germline ends. CDR3 length equals 15 residues. The CDR3 protein is CASSERGAGKETQYF. The CDR3 DNA reads as TGCGCCAGCAGTGAGCGGGGTGCGGGTAAAGAGACCCAGTACTTC.

J is TRBJ1-5 and V is TRBV6-5; D not certain. The CDR3 totals 11 residues. The V end lost 7 bases, the J end lost 9 bases, and 10 bases lay between the germline ends. The germline V gene has CDR1 MNHEY and CDR2 SVGAGI. The CDR3 here is CASTLTGPQHF. CDR3 sequence (DNA): TGTGCCAGCACCCTCACTGGGCCCCAGCATTTT.

The rearrangement uses TRBV10-3 and TRBJ2-1; the D gene is possibly TRBD2 (5 bases). The V end was cut by 4 bases, the J end by 5 bases, with 12 bases between. The CDR3 has 14 residues. CDR1 and CDR2 (germline): ENHRY, SYGVKD. CDR3 in amino acids: CAISAGTPDNEQFF. For the CDR3, the DNA is TGTGCCATCAGTGCGGGAACCCCCGACAATGAGCAGTTCTTC.

The V and J genes are TRBV19 and TRBJ1-1; D remains unclear. Trimming shortened V by 6 bases and J by 1 base, and 12 bases separated the two germline ends. Germline V gene lookup returns CDR1 LNHDA and CDR2 SQIVND (reference sequence). The CDR3 extends over 14 amino acids. This CDR3 reads CASREQRRNTEAFF. The CDR3 DNA is TGTGCCAGTAGAGAACAGAGACGGAACACTGAAGCTTTCTTT.

The V gene is TRBV7-2, the J gene TRBJ2-7, with 14 bases fitting TRBD2. Germline assignment: CDR1 SGHTA and CDR2 FQGNSA. This CDR3 is 16 amino acids long. With V trimmed by 4 bases and J by 7 bases, 9 bases remained unmatched. The CDR3 sequence is CASSYAGTSGSEEQYF. The CDR3 nucleotides are TGTGCCAGCAGCTACGCCGGGACTAGCGGGAGCGAGGAGCAGTACTTC.

J is TRBJ1-1 and V is TRBV28; 7 positions agree with TRBD1. The V and J ends lost 5 bases and 5 bases, in that order; junction bases with no gene match: 5. Germline assignment: CDR1 MDHEN and CDR2 SYDVKM. CDR3 length: 13 amino acids. CDR3 amino acids: CASSDRVLTEAFF. The CDR3 region has the DNA TGTGCCAGCAGTGACAGGGTGTTAACTGAAGCTTTCTTT.

The gene calls are TRBV19 and TRBJ1-5; 7 nucleotides line up with TRBD1. The CDR3 spans 16 residues. The ends lost 4 bases at V and 4 bases at J; junction bases unmatched: 10. Germline CDR1 and CDR2: LNHDA and SQIVND (reference sequence). The DNA of the CDR3 is TGTGCCAGTAGTAAGAATACAGGGGTTACTAATCAGCCCCAGCATTTT. It specifies CASSKNTGVTNQPQHF.

The V gene is TRBV6-4, the J gene TRBJ1-3, with D tentatively TRBD1 (5 bases). Germline V gene lookup returns CDR1 MRHNA and CDR2 SNTAGT. CDR3 length: 15 residues. V was cut by 5 bases and J by 0 bases, with 11 bases left in between. CDR3 residues: CASSPQAGSGNTIYF. The DNA for the CDR3 is TGTGCCAGCAGTCCACAGGCCGGCTCTGGAAACACCATATATTTT.

The chain has TRBV19 and TRBJ1-5, with 7 positions matching TRBD1. This CDR3 spans 14 amino acids. Germline trimming cut 5 bases from V and 6 bases from J; bases unmatched to any gene: 7. CDR1 and CDR2 (germline): LNHDA, SQIVND (reference sequence). The CDR3 DNA follows: TGTGCCAGTAGTGTGGGACAGAATTCTCAGCCCCAGCATTTT. Protein: CASSVGQNSQPQHF.